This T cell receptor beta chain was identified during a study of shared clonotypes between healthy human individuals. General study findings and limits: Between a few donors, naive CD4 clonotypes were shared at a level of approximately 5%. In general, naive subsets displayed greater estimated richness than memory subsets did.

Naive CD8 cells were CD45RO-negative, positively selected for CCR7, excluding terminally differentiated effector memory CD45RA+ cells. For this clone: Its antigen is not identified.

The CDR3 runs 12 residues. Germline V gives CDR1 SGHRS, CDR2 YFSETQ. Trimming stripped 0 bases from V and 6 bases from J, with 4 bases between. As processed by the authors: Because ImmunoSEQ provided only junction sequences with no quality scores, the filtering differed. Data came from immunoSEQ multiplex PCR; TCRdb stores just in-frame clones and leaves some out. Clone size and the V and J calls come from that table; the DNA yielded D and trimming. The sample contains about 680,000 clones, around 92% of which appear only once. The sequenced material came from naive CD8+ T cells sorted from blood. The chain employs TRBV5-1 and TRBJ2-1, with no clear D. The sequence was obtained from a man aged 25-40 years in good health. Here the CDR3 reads CASSLDFNEQFF. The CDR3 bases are TGCGCCAGCAGCTTGGATTTCAATGAGCAGTTCTTC.